This T cell receptor (beta chain) was recovered during a study of blood T cell repertoires in COVID-19. The wider study: Spain, Italy and the United States supplied samples that represented acute and convalescent COVID-19.

This clone was found a few times. Sequenced by immunoSEQ multiplex PCR; TCRdb stores in-frame clones only, minus some. Of around 69,000 clones detected, nearly 90% appear once; the ten largest clones hold 4.5% to 5%. The sequenced material came from peripheral blood. The origin of this receptor is a woman between 45 and 60 years old with active COVID-19.

The CDR3 DNA reads as TGTGCCAGCAGCGGACAGGGCAATTCACCCCTCCACTTT. Amino acid sequence: CASSGQGNSPLHF. The rearrangement links TRBV11-2 to TRBJ1-6, with 8 bases fitting TRBD1. Germline lookup yields CDR1 SGHAT and CDR2 FQNNGV. This CDR3 has 13 amino acids. Trimming removed 5 bases from V and 7 bases from J; junction bases left unmatched: 1.